This TCR beta chain comes out of a study of radiotherapy plus CTLA-4 blockade in lung cancer. Study-level results: Dynamics of early blood T cell clones, together with interferon-beta, were reportedly the best predictors of response. TCR clones from tumors expanded in blood after radiotherapy plus ipilimumab.

Enrolled patients, whose metastatic non-small-cell lung cancer was chemo-refractory, received focal radiation plus CTLA-4 blockade with ipilimumab. Data came from immunoSEQ multiplex PCR; TCRdb stores just in-frame clones and leaves some out. The data show roughly 32,000 clones, 70% to 75% seen once. This clone has a handful of counts. Its target is unknown. The receptor was derived from a human donor with non-small cell lung cancer that progressed on radiotherapy plus ipilimumab. The sequenced sample was peripheral blood, obtained from a patient treated with radiotherapy plus ipilimumab.

The CDR3 protein is CASSPRATVTIYYEQYF. CDR3 in DNA: TGTGCCAGCTCACCAAGGGCAACCGTAACTATCTACTACGAGCAGTACTTC. The chain combines TRBV18 with TRBJ2-7; D ambiguous. With 2 bases removed from V and 3 bases from J, the gap between germline ends came to 20 bases. The CDR3 covers 17 residues. Germline lookup yields CDR1 KGHSH and CDR2 LQKENI.